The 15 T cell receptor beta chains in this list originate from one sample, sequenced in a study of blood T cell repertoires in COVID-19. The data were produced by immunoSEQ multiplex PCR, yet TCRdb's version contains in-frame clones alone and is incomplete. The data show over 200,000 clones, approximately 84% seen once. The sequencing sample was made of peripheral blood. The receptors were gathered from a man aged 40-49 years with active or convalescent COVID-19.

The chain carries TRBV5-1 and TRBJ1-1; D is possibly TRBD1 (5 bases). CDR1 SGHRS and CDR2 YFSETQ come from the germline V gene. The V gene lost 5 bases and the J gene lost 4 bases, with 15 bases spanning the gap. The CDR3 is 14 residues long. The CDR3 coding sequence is TGCGCCAGCAGTGCCCAAGGGGCTGGCACTGAAGCTTTCTTT. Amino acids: CASSAQGAGTEAFF.

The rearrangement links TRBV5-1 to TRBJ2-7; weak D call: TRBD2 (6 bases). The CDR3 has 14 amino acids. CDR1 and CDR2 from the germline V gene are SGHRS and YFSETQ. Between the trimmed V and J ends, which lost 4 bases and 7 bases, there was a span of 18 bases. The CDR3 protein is CASSPNRPAGEQYF. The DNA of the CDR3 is TGCGCCAGCAGCCCCAACCGCCCGGCGGGGGAGCAGTACTTC.

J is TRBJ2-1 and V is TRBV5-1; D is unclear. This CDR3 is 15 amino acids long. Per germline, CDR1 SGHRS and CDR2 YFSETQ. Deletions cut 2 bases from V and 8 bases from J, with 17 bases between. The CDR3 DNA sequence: TGCGCCAGCAGCTTAGGTTGGGCCGCGATCGATGAGCAGTTCTTC. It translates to CASSLGWAAIDEQFF.

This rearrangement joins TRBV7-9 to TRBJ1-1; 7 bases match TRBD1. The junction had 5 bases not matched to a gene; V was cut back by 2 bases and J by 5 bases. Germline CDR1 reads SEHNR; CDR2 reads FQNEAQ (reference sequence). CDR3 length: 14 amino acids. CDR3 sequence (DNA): TGTGCCAGCAGCTTAACAGGGGTTTGGACTGAAGCTTTCTTT. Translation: CASSLTGVWTEAFF.

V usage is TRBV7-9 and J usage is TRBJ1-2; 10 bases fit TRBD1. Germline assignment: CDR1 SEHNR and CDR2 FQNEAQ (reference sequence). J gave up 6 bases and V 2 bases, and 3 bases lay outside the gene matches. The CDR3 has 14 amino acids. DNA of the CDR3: TGTGCCAGCAGCTTACCAGACAGGGGGCATGGCTACACCTTC. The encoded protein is CASSLPDRGHGYTF. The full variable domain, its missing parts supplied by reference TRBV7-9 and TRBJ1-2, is DTGVSQNPRHKITKRGQNVTFRCDPISEHNRLYWYRQTLGQGPEFLTYFQNEAQLEKSRLLSDRFSAERPKGSFSTLEIQRTEQGDSAMYLCASSLPDRGHGYTFGSGTRLTVV.

The CDR3 is CAISESTGLSTEAFF. The CDR3 DNA reads TGTGCCATCAGTGAGTCGACAGGGTTGAGCACTGAAGCTTTCTTT. This sequence joins TRBV10-3 and TRBJ1-1, with TRBD1 matching over 7 bases. Germline V gene lookup returns CDR1 ENHRY and CDR2 SYGVKD. This CDR3 is 15 amino acids long. The trim removed 0 bases at V and 4 bases at J, leaving 5 bases unmatched.

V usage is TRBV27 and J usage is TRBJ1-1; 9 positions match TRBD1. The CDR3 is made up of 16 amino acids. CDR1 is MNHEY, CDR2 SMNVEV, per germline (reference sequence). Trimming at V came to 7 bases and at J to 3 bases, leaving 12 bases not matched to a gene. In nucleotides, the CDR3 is TGTGCCAGCAAGCTAACAGGGGGCCCAACATACACTGAAGCTTTCTTT. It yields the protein CASKLTGGPTYTEAFF.

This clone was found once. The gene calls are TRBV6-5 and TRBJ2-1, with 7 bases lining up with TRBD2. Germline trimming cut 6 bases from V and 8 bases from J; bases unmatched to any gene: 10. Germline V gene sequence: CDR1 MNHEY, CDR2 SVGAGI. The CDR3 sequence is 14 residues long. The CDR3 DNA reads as TGTGCCAGCAGGTGGAGGGAGGGCCGGTATGAGCAGTTCTTC. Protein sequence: CASRWREGRYEQFF.

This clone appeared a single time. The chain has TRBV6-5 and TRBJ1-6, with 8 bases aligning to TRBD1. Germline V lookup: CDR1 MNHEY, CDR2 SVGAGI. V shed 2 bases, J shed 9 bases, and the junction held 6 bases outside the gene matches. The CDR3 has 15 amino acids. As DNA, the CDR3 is TGTGCCAGCAGTTACGGACAGGGTGGAGTTTCACCCCTCCACTTT. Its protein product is CASSYGQGGVSPLHF.

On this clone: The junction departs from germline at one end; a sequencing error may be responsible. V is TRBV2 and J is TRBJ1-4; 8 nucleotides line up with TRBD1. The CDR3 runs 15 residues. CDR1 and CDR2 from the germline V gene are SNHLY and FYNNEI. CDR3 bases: TGTGCCAGCCGTGAACAGGGGGTTTCTAATGAAAAACTGTTTTTT. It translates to CASREQGVSNEKLFF.

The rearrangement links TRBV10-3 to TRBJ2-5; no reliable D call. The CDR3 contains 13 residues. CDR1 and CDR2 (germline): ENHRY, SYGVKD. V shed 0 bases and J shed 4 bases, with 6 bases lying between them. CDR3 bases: TGTGCCATCAGTGAGTCAAACGGAGAGACCCAGTACTTC. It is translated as CAISESNGETQYF.

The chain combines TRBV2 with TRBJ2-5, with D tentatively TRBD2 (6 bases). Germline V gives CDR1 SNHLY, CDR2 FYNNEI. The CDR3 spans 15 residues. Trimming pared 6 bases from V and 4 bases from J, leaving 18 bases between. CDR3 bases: TGTGCCAGCAGGTTCGACAGAGGAGCGGGAGAGACCCAGTACTTC. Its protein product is CASRFDRGAGETQYF.

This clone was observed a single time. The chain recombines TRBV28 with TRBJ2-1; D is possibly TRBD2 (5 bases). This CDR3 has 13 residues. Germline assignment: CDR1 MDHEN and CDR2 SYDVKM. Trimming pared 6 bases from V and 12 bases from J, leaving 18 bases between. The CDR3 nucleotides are TGTGCCAGCAGACCGCTAGCTTTACTGCGGCAGTTCTTC. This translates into CASRPLALLRQFF.

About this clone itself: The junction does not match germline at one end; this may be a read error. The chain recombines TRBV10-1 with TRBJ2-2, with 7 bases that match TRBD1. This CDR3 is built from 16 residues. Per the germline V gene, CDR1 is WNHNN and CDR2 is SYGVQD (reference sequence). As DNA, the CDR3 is TGCGCCAGCAGTGAGGACGGGACAGACCCCACCCGGGAGCTGTTTTTT. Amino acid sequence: CASSEDGTDPTRELFF.

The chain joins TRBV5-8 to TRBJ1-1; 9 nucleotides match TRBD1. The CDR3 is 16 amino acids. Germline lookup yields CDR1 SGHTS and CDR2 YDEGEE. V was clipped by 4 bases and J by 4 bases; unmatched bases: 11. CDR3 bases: TGTGCCAGCAGCCCGGGACAGGGAATTGTGACCACTGAAGCTTTCTTT. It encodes CASSPGQGIVTTEAFF.